This TCR beta chain comes out of a study of CD8 T cells in Susac syndrome. The study's findings and limits: The TCR sequencing and HLA analysis in the study involved a relatively small number of individuals, as the study acknowledged.

TEMRA cells were enriched by FACS, and CD4+ and CD8+ T cells were negatively isolated. The CDR3 sequence is 14 residues long. CDR1 is SGHDT, CDR2 YYEEEE, per germline. Turning to this clonotype: What it binds is unknown. At one end, the junction sequence differs from germline, possibly due to a read error.

Reverse transcription used roughly 0.45 to 1 ug RNA and random hexamers. The amplification used immunoSEQ multiplex PCR on TCR beta CDR3; it spanned 54 Vbeta and 13 Jbeta. One entry per CDR3 protein results from TCRdb running MiXCR on the immunoSEQ multiplex PCR reads. The sample has around 150,000 distinct CDR3 sequences; roughly 94% are singletons. This chain uses TRBV5-6 with TRBJ2-1; maybe TRBD2 (5 bases). The sample was CD4+ T cells from PBMCs. The TCR comes from a human donor with multiple sclerosis. CDR3 nucleotide sequence: TGTGCCAGCAGCTTGGGAACTAGGTACCATGAACAGTTCTTC. This encodes CASSLGTRYHEQFF.